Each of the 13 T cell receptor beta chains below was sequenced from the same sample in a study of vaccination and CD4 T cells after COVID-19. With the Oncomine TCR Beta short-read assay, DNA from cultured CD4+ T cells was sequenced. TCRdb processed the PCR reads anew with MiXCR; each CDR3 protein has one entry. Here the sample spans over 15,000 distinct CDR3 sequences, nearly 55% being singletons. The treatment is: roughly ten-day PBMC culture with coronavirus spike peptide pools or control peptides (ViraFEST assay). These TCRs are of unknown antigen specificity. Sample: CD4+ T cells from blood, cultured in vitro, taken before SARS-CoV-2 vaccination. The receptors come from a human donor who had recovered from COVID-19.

CDR3 coding DNA: TGTGCCAGCAGCTCTGGCTCAGGGCGCAATAGCAATCAGCCCCAGCATTTT. Its translation is CASSSGSGRNSNQPQHF. The gene calls are TRBV5-6 and TRBJ1-5, with D tentatively TRBD1 (5 bases). V was trimmed by 3 bases and J by 0 bases, leaving 16 bases between them. There are 17 residues in the CDR3. Germline CDR1 and CDR2: SGHDT and YYEEEE.

The CDR3 region has the DNA TGTGCCAGCAGTTACGTACAGGGGGTCTATTCACCCCTCCACTTT. Translation: CASSYVQGVYSPLHF. This chain uses TRBV6-5 with TRBJ1-6; 8 nucleotides agree with TRBD1. The V segment lost 2 bases and the J segment 8 bases; nucleotides outside the gene matches: 5. This CDR3 has 15 amino acids. Looked up from germline, CDR1 is MNHEY and CDR2 is SVGAGI.

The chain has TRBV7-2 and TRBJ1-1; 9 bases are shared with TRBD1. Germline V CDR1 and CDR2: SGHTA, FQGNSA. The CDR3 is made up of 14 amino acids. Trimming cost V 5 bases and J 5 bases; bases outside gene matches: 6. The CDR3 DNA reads TGTGCCAGCAGCCCCCGGGACAGGGATACTGAAGCTTTCTTT. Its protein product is CASSPRDRDTEAFF. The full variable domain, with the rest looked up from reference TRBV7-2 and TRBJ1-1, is GAGVSQSPSNKVTEKGKDVELRCDPISGHTALYWYRQSLGQGLEFLIYFQGNSAPDKSGLPSDRFSAERTGGSVSTLTIQRTQQEDSAVYLCASSPRDRDTEAFFGQGTRLTVV.

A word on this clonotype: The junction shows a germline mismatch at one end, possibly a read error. CDR3 sequence: CASSQGPGGQPQHF. The CDR3 nucleotides read TGCGCCAGTAGCCAGGGCCCGGGGGGGCAGCCCCAGCATTTT. The rearrangement links TRBV4-1 to TRBJ1-5; maybe TRBD1 (5 bases). Per germline, CDR1 MGHRA and CDR2 YSYEKL. This CDR3 has 14 amino acids.

CDR3 coding DNA: TGTGCCAGCTCACCACACAGTCAAGAGACCCAGTACTTC. Translated: CASSPHSQETQYF. This sequence joins TRBV18 and TRBJ2-5; D gene ambiguous. The length of the CDR3 is 13 residues. Germline values: CDR1 KGHSH, CDR2 LQKENI. V was clipped by 1 base and J by 2 bases, with 5 bases between them. Based on the CDR3 plus reference TRBV18 and TRBJ2-5, the full variable domain is NAGVMQNPRHLVRRRGQEARLRCSPMKGHSHVYWYRQLPEEGLKFMVYLQKENIIDESGMPKERFSAEFPKEGPSILRIQQVVRGDSAAYFCASSPHSQETQYFGPGTRLLVL.

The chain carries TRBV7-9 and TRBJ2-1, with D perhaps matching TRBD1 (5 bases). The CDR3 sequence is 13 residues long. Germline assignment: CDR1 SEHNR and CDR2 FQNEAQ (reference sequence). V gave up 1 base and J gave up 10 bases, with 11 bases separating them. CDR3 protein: CASSLDQGREQFF. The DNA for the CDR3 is TGTGCCAGCAGCTTAGACCAGGGTCGGGAGCAGTTCTTC.

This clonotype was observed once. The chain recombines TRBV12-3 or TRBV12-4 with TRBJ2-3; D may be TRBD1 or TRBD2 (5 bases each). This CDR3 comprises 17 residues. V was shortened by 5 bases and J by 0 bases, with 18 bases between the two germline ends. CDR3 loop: CASSPRGQSPSTDTQYF. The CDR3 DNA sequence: TGTGCCAGCAGTCCGAGGGGCCAGTCCCCTAGCACAGATACGCAGTATTTT.

The CDR3 coding sequence is TGTGCCAGCAGCCAAGCCCCCGGGGGCTCCTACGAGCAGTACTTC. Residues: CASSQAPGGSYEQYF. The chain has TRBV4-2 and TRBJ2-7; possibly TRBD2 for D (6 bases). V was clipped by 1 base and J by 0 bases, with 10 bases between them. Germline V gene data show CDR1 as LGHNA and CDR2 as YNFKEQ. The CDR3 has 15 residues.

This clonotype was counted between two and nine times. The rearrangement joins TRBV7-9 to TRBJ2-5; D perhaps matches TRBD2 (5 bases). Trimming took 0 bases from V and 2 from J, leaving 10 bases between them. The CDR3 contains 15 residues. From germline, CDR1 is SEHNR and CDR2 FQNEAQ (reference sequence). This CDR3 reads CASSLARVTQETQYF. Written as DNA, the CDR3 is TGTGCCAGCAGCTTAGCGAGGGTTACTCAAGAGACCCAGTACTTC.

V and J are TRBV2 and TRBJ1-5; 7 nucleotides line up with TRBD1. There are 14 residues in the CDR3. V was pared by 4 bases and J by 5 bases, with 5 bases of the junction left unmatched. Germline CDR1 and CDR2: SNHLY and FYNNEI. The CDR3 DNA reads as TGTGCCAGCAGTGGGTTCACAGGGGATCAGCCCCAGCATTTT. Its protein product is CASSGFTGDQPQHF. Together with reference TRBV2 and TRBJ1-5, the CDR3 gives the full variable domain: EPEVTQTPSHQVTQMGQEVILRCVPISNHLYFYWYRQILGQKVEFLVSFYNNEISEKSEIFDDQFSVERPDGSNFTLKIRSTKLEDSAMYFCASSGFTGDQPQHFGDGTRLSIL.

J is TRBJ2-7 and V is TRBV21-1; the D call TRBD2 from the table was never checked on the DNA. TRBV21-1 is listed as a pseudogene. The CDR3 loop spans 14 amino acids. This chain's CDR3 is CASSKAPLSYEQYF. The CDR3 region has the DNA TGTGCCAGCAGCAAAGCCCCTCTCTCCTACGAGCAGTACTTC.

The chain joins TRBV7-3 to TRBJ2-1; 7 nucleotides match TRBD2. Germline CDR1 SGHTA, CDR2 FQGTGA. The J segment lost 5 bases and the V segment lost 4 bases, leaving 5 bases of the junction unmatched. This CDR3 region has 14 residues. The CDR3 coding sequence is TGTGCCAGCAGCTGGTCGGGAGGAAACAATGAGCAGTTCTTC. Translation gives CASSWSGGNNEQFF. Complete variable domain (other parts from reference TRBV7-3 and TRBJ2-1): GAGVSQTPSNKVTEKGKYVELRCDPISGHTALYWYRQSLGQGPEFLIYFQGTGAADDSGLPNDRFFAVRPEGSVSTLKIQRTERGDSAVYLCASSWSGGNNEQFFGPGTRLTVL.

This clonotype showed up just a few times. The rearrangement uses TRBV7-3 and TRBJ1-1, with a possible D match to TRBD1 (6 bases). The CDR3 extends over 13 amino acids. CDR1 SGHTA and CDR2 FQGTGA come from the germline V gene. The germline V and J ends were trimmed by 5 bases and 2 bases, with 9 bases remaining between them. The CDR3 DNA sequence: TGTGCCAGCAGCCAACAGGGAAACACTGAAGCTTTCTTT. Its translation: CASSQQGNTEAFF. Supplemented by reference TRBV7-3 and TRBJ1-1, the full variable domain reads GAGVSQTPSNKVTEKGKYVELRCDPISGHTALYWYRQSLGQGPEFLIYFQGTGAADDSGLPNDRFFAVRPEGSVSTLKIQRTERGDSAVYLCASSQQGNTEAFFGQGTRLTVV.